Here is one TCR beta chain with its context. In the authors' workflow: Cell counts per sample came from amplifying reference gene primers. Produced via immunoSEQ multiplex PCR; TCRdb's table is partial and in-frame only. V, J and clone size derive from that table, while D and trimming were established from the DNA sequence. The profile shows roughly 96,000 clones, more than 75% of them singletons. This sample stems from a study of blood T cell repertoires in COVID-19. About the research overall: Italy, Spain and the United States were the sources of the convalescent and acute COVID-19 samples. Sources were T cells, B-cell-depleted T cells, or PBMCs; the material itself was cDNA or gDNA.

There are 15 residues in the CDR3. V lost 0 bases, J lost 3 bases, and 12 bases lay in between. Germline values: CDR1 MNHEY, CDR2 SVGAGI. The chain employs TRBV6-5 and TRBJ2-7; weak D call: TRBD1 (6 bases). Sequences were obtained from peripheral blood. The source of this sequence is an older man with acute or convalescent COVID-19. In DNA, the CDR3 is TGTGCCAGCAGTTACTCTTCGGGACAATTCTACGAGCAGTACTTC. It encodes CASSYSSGQFYEQYF.